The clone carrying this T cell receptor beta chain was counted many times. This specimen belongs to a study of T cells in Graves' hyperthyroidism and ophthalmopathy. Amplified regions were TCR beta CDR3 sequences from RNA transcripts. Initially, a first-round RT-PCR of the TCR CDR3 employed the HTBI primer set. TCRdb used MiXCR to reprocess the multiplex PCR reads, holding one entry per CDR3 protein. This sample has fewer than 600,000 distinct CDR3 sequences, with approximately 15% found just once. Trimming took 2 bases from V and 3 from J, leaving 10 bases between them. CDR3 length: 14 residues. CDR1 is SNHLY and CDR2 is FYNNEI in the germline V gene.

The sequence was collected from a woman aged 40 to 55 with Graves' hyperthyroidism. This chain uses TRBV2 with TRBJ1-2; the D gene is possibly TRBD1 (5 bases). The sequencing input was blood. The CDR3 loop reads CASSERDWDYGYTF. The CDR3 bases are TGTGCCAGCAGTGAAAGGGACTGGGACTATGGCTACACCTTC.